Listed below are T cell receptor beta chains from one sample, sequenced in a study of T cell responses to AZD1222 COVID-19 vaccine. The assay was immunoSEQ multiplex PCR, and TCRdb's table has in-frame clones only and misses some. This table has tens of thousands of clones, 80% to 90% appearing once. The starting material was peripheral blood, obtained 28 days after the second AZD1222 dose. The receptors come from an adult who received the AZD1222 COVID-19 vaccine. CDR3s include the opening cysteine and the closing phenylalanine or tryptophan. D genes are given only for firm matches. Clone size is given for some rows only: seen once, a few or many times, or a class if the clone is expanded.

D gene | J gene | clone size | V gene | CDR3 protein | CDR3 DNA
. | TRBJ2-7 | . | TRBV6-1 | CASSEPGYEQYF | TGTGCCAGCAGTGAGCCAGGCTACGAGCAGTACTTC
. | TRBJ2-7 | . | TRBV5-5 | CASRPDRDTYYEQYF | TGTGCCAGCAGGCCAGACCGGGACACCTACTACGAGCAGTACTTC
TRBD1 | TRBJ2-5 | few | TRBV11-3 | CASSLGTDNQETQYF | TGTGCCAGCAGCCTCGGGACAGATAATCAAGAGACCCAGTACTTC
. | TRBJ1-3 | . | TRBV4-2 | CASSQEYGSSGNTIYF | TGTGCCAGCAGCCAAGAGTACGGGAGCTCTGGAAACACCATATATTTT
TRBD1 | TRBJ1-6 | . | TRBV4-2 | CASSPNRGTYNSPLHF | TGTGCCAGCAGCCCAAACAGGGGCACCTATAATTCACCCCTCCACTTT
TRBD1 | TRBJ1-6 | . | TRBV11-3 | CASSSGQSNSPLHF | TGTGCCAGCAGCTCGGGACAGTCTAATTCACCCCTCCACTTT
TRBD1 | TRBJ1-4 | . | TRBV4-2 | CASSRPGDRVGEKLFF | TGTGCCAGCAGCCGTCCCGGAGACAGGGTAGGAGAAAAACTGTTTTTT
TRBD1 | TRBJ2-6 | many | TRBV14 | CASSPNRGRAGANVLTF | TGTGCCAGCAGCCCAAACAGGGGGCGGGCTGGGGCCAACGTCCTGACTTTC
. | TRBJ2-3 | . | TRBV9 | CASSVEARGPDTQYF | TGTGCCAGCAGCGTAGAAGCCAGAGGGCCCGATACGCAGTATTTT
. | TRBJ1-2 | once | TRBV28 | CASSSGGNYGYTF | TGTGCCAGCAGTTCCGGGGGAAACTATGGCTACACCTTC
. | TRBJ1-1 | . | TRBV5-1 | CASSLDGLPNTEAFF | TGCGCCAGCAGCCTGGACGGACTCCCTAACACTGAAGCTTTCTTT
. | TRBJ2-7 | . | TRBV19 | CASSSTGSNDEQYF | TGTGCCAGTAGTAGCACAGGGAGTAATGACGAGCAGTACTTC
. | TRBJ1-1 | few | TRBV29-1 | CSASDRLNTEAFF | TGCAGCGCCTCGGACAGATTGAACACTGAAGCTTTCTTT
. | TRBJ2-3 | . | TRBV7-9 | CASSPPIRGGTDTQYF | TGTGCCAGCAGCCCACCCATCCGTGGGGGCACAGATACGCAGTATTTT
TRBD2 | TRBJ2-1 | . | TRBV5-4 | CASSQSGGPYNEQFF | TGTGCCAGCAGCCAGAGCGGGGGACCCTACAATGAGCAGTTCTTC
TRBD1 | TRBJ1-1 | once | TRBV4-2 | CASSRSGTGYTEAFF | TGTGCCAGCAGCCGATCCGGGACAGGATACACTGAAGCTTTCTTT
. | TRBJ2-7 | . | TRBV10-1 | CASSESPRREQYF | TGCGCCAGCAGTGAGTCTCCGCGGCGCGAGCAGTACTTC
TRBD2 | TRBJ2-2 | . | TRBV12-5 | CASGLALAGTGELFF | TGTGCTAGTGGTTTAGCACTAGCGGGCACCGGGGAGCTGTTTTTT
TRBD2 | TRBJ2-3 | . | TRBV15 | CASRQRSGGGVTQYF | TGTGCCAGCCGTCAACGTAGCGGCGGGGGGGTTACGCAGTATTTT
. | TRBJ2-3 | . | TRBV6-4 | CASSPGTASTDTQYF | TGTGCCAGCAGCCCCGGGACTGCTAGCACAGATACGCAGTATTTT
TRBD2 | TRBJ2-1 | . | TRBV29-1 | CSVGIGAGNRYNEQFF | TGCAGCGTTGGCATTGGAGCGGGGAACCGGTACAATGAGCAGTTCTTC
. | TRBJ1-3 | . | TRBV19 | CASIASGGRTGNTIYF | TGTGCCAGTATCGCTTCTGGGGGCCGCACTGGAAACACCATATATTTT
. | TRBJ1-2 | . | TRBV19 | CASSMKSSGYGYTF | TGTGCCAGTAGTATGAAATCTTCAGGGTATGGCTACACCTTC
TRBD1 | TRBJ1-4 | . | TRBV6-5 | CASTGGNRKLFF | TGTGCCAGCACAGGGGGCAATAGGAAACTGTTTTTT
TRBD1 | TRBJ1-2 | few | TRBV3-1/TRBV3-2 | CASSQTTGNYGYTF | TGTGCCAGCAGCCAAACGACAGGGAACTATGGCTACACCTTC
. | TRBJ1-1 | . | TRBV3-1/TRBV3-2 | CASSPQPAGQGRAEAFF | TGTGCCAGCAGCCCCCAACCGGCGGGGCAGGGTAGGGCTGAAGCTTTCTTT
. | TRBJ1-2 | . | TRBV10-3 | CAIPMVANYGYTF | TGTGCCATCCCGATGGTTGCGAACTATGGCTACACCTTC
. | TRBJ2-7 | few | TRBV5-1 | CASSFSGAYSYEQYF | TGCGCCAGCAGCTTCTCCGGGGCCTACTCCTACGAGCAGTACTTC
. | TRBJ2-1 | . | TRBV19 | CASSSYNEQFF | TGTGCCAGTAGTAGTTACAATGAGCAGTTCTTC
. | TRBJ1-5 | many | TRBV10-2 | CASSESGLNQPQHF | TGCGCCAGCAGTGAGTCCGGCCTCAATCAGCCCCAGCATTTT
TRBD1 | TRBJ2-3 | . | TRBV10-1 | CASSGDRRDTQYF | TGCGCCAGCAGTGGGGACAGGCGAGATACGCAGTATTTT
. | TRBJ1-1 | . | TRBV25-1 | CASSESLQGAGAFF | TGTGCCAGCAGTGAAAGCCTCCAGGGAGCCGGAGCTTTCTTT
TRBD1 | TRBJ1-2 | . | TRBV5-6 | CASSDLQGNHGYTF | TGTGCCAGCAGCGACTTACAGGGGAATCATGGCTACACCTTC
TRBD1 | TRBJ2-3 | . | TRBV19 | CASNGQVGTDTQYF | TGTGCCAGTAACGGACAGGTTGGGACAGATACGCAGTATTTT
. | TRBJ2-1 | . | TRBV6-1 | CASSEQSLQWQFF | TGTGCCAGCAGTGAACAGAGCCTGCAGTGGCAGTTCTTC
. | TRBJ1-5 | . | TRBV6-6 | CASSKPPARINGNSNQPQHF | TGTGCCAGCAGCAAACCTCCGGCTCGTATCAACGGGAATAGCAATCAGCCCCAGCATTTT
. | TRBJ1-2 | . | TRBV19 | CASSPSAGMRVGYTF | TGTGCCAGTAGTCCCTCGGCAGGGATGCGAGTTGGCTACACCTTC
. | TRBJ2-1 | . | TRBV29-1 | CSGDIYNEQFF | TGCAGCGGGGACATTTACAATGAGCAGTTCTTC
. | TRBJ2-7 | once | TRBV4-2 | CASSQGPDLYEQYF | TGTGCCAGCAGCCAAGGCCCGGACCTCTACGAGCAGTACTTC
. | TRBJ1-6 | . | TRBV28 | CASSFLRDGFAYNSPLHF | TGTGCCAGCAGTTTCCTCCGGGACGGATTCGCCTATAATTCACCCCTCCACTTT
. | TRBJ2-1 | . | TRBV4-1 | CASSQDSSYNEQFF | TGCGCCAGCAGCCAAGATAGCTCCTACAATGAGCAGTTCTTC